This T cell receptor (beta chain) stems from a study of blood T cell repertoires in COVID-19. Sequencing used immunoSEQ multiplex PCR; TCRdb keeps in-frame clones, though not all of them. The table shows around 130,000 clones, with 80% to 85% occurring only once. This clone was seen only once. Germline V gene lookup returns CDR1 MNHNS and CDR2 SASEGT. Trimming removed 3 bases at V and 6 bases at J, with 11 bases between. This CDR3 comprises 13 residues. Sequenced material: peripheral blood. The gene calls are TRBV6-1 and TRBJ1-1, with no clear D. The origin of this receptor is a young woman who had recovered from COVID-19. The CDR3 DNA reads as TGTGCCAGCAGTGATTGGGCACCCGCTGAAGCTTTCTTT. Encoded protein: CASSDWAPAEAFF.